The T cell receptor (beta chain) described here comes from a study of blood T cell repertoires in COVID-19. Study background: From T cells, B-cell-depleted T cells, or PBMCs came the material, which was cDNA or gDNA.

Clones were sequenced by immunoSEQ multiplex PCR, and TCRdb holds only the in-frame ones, with some missing. The sample holds a few hundred thousand clones; approximately 84% are singletons and the top ten take over 14%. Participants were aged about 18 to 90 years, lived in 24 US areas, and enrolled virtually. The study assigned cohorts using participant-reported clinical history. The CDR3 length is 14 residues. Germline V lookup: CDR1 LGHDT, CDR2 YNNKEL (reference sequence). Trimming removed 1 base from V and 5 bases from J, with 11 bases in between. The material sequenced was PBMCs or T cells enriched from blood (not recorded which). This clonotype was sampled from a man in his forties or fifties who had recovered from COVID-19. The V gene is TRBV3-1 (or the pseudogene TRBV3-2), the J gene TRBJ1-1, with D possibly TRBD1 on 5 matching bases. This CDR3 reads CASSQVWGGTEAFF. CDR3 bases: TGTGCCAGCAGCCAAGTATGGGGGGGGACTGAAGCTTTCTTT.